The clone carrying this TCR beta chain was seen ten or more times. The target antigen is unknown. Time point in this sample: newly diagnosed GD, antithyroid drugs for less than 3 months. The authors made the TCR library using RNA they extracted from PBMCs. The sample comes from a study of regulatory T cells in long-lasting Graves disease. Study-level points and caveats: Persistent disease exhibited a predilection for TRBV28, TRBJ1-2 and TRBJ2-5. Persistent patients had more shared public clonotypes (around 2,500) than new patients (approximately 920).

Assembly of TCR beta libraries relied on iRepertoire HTBI primers together with Arm-PCR of CDR3 regions. TCRdb reanalysed the multiplex PCR reads using MiXCR and keeps one entry per CDR3 protein. The sample lists fewer than 450,000 distinct CDR3 sequences; over 12% were seen once. V was pared by 1 base and J by 3 bases, with 1 base of the junction left unmatched. Germline values: CDR1 SGHAT, CDR2 FQDESV (reference sequence). This CDR3 is built from 14 residues. These same data were also listed under a study on T cells in Graves' hyperthyroidism and ophthalmopathy.

The TCR was taken from a woman in her forties with Graves disease. V usage is TRBV11-1 and J usage is TRBJ2-7; TRBD1 agrees at 9 bases. The sample here was peripheral blood mononuclear cells (PBMCs), taken at new diagnosis, from a patient treated with antithyroid drugs. CDR3 sequence reads: CASSLEDRGYEQYF. DNA of the CDR3: TGTGCCAGCAGCTTAGAGGACAGGGGCTACGAGCAGTACTTC.